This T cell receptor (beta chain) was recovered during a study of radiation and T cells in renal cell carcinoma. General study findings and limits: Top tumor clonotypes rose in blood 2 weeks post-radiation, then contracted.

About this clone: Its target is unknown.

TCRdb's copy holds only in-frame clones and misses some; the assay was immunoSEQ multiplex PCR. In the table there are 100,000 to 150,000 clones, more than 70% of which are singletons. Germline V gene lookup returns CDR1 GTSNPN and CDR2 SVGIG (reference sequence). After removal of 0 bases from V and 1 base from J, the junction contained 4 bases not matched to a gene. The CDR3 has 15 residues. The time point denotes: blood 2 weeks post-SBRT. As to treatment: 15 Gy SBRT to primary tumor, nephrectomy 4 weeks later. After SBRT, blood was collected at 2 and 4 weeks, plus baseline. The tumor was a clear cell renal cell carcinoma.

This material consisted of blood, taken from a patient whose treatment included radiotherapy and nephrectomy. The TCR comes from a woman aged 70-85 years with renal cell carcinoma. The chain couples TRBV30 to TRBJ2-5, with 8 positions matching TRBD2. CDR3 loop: CAWSVRGGPQETQYF. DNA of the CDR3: TGTGCCTGGAGTGTACGGGGGGGGCCCCAAGAGACCCAGTACTTC.